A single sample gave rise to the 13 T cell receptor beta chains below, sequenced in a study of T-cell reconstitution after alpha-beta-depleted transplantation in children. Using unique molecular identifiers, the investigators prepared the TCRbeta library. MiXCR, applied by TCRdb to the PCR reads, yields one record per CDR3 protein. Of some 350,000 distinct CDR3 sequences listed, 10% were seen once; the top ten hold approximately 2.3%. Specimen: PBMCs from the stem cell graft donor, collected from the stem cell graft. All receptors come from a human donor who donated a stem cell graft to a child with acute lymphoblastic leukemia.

This CDR3 is CASSMFSGATYEQYF. The CDR3 DNA reads as TGTGCCAGCAGCATGTTTAGCGGGGCCACCTACGAGCAGTACTTC. The chain employs TRBV5-5 and TRBJ2-7; 8 bases match TRBD2. Germline trimming cut 4 bases from V and 2 bases from J; bases unmatched to any gene: 8. Germline V CDR1 and CDR2: SGHKS, YYEKEE (reference sequence). The CDR3 has 15 residues.

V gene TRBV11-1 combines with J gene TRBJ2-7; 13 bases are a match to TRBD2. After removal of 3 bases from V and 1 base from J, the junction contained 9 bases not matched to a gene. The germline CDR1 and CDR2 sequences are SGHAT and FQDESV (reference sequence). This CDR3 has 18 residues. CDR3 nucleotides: TGTGCCAGCAGCTTTTCCGGGACTAGCGGGAAGAGGTCCTACGAGCAGTACTTC. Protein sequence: CASSFSGTSGKRSYEQYF.

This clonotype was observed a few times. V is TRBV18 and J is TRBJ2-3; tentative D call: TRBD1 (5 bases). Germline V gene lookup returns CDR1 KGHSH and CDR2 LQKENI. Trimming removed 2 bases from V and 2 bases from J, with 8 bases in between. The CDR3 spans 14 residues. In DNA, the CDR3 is TGTGCCAGCTCACCAATAGGGGACACAGATACGCAGTATTTT. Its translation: CASSPIGDTDTQYF.

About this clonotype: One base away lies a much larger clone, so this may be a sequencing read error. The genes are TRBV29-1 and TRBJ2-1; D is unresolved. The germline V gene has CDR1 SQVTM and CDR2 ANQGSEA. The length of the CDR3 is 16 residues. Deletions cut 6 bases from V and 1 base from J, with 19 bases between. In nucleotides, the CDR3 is TGCAGCGTGGGCTGGAGTGCCTCCAAGTCCTACAATGAGCAGTTCTTC. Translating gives CSVGWSASKSYNEQFF.

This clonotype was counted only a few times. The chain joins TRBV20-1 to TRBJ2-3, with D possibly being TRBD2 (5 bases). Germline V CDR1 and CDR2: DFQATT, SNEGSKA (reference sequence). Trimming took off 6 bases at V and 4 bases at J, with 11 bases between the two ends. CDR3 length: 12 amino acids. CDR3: CSAELGSDTQYF. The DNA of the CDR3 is TGCAGTGCCGAACTAGGGTCAGATACGCAGTATTTT.

CDR3 residues: CATSRAGGRGPGETF. CDR3 sequence (DNA): TGTGCCACCAGCAGAGCTGGCGGCAGGGGCCCTGGGGAGACCTTC. This chain uses TRBV15 with TRBJ1-2, with a tentative D call TRBD1 (6 bases). Trimming cost V 1 base and J 14 bases, with 23 bases left between them. The CDR3 covers 15 residues. CDR1 and CDR2 from the germline V gene are LNHNV and YYDKDF (reference sequence).

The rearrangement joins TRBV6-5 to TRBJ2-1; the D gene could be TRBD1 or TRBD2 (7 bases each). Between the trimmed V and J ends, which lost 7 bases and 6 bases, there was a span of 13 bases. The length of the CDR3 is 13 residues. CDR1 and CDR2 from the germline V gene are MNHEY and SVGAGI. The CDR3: CASTQGGPNEQFF. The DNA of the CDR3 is TGTGCCAGCACCCAGGGGGGGCCCAATGAGCAGTTCTTC.

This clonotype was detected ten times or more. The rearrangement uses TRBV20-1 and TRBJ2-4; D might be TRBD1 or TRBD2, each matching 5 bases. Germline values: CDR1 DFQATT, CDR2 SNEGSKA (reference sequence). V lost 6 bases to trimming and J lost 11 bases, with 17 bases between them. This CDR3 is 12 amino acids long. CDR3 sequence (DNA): TGCAGTGCCCAACGGGGACCCGAAGTTCAGTACTTC. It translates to CSAQRGPEVQYF.

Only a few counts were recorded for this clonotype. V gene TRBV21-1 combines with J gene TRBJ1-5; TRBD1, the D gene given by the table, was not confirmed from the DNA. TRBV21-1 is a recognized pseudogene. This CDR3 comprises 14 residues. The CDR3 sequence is CASSNEGAGQPQHF. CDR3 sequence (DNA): TGTGCCAGCAGCAACGAGGGGGCTGGGCAGCCCCAGCATTTT.

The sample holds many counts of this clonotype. The CDR3, as DNA: TGCAGCGTAAGGGACAGGCGAAATTCACCCCTCCACTTT. It yields the protein CSVRDRRNSPLHF. The rearrangement links TRBV29-1 to TRBJ1-6, with TRBD1 identical over 8 bases. Trimming took 6 bases from V and 7 from J; bases not matched to a gene: 5. This CDR3 has 13 residues. Germline V gene sequence: CDR1 SQVTM, CDR2 ANQGSEA.

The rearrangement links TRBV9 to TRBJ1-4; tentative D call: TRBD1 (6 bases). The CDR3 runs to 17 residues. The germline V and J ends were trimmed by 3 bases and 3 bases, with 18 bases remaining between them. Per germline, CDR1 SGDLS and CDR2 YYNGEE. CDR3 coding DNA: TGTGCCAGCAGCGCAGGACGGGGGGGGCCGTCTAATGAAAAACTGTTTTTT. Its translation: CASSAGRGGPSNEKLFF.

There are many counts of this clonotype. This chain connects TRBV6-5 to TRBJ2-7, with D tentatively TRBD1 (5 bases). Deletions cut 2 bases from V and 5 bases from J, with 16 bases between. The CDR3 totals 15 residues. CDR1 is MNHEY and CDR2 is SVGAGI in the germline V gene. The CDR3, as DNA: TGTGCCAGCAGTTACGTCTCCCGTGGCAGGGACGAGCAGTACTTC. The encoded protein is CASSYVSRGRDEQYF.

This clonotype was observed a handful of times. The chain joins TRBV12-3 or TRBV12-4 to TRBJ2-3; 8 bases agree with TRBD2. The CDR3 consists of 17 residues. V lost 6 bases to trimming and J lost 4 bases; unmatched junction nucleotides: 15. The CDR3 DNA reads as TGTGCCAGCAGCCTTACGGTCTTTGGGCGGGAGGCAGATACGCAGTATTTT. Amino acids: CASSLTVFGREADTQYF.